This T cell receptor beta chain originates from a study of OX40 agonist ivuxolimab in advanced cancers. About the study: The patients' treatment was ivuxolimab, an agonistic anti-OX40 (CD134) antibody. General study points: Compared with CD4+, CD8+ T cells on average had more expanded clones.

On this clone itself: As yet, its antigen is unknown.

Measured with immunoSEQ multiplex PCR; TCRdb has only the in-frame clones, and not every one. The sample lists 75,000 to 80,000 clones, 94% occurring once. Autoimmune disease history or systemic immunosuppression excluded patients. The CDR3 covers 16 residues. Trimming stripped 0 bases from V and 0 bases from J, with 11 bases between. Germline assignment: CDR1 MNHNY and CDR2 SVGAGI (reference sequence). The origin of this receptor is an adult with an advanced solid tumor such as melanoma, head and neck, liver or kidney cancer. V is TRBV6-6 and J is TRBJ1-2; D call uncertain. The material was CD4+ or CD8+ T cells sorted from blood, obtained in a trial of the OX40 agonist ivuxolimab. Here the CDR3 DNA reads TGTGCCAGCAGTTACTCGGCGACAACGGCTAACTATGGCTACACCTTC. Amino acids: CASSYSATTANYGYTF.